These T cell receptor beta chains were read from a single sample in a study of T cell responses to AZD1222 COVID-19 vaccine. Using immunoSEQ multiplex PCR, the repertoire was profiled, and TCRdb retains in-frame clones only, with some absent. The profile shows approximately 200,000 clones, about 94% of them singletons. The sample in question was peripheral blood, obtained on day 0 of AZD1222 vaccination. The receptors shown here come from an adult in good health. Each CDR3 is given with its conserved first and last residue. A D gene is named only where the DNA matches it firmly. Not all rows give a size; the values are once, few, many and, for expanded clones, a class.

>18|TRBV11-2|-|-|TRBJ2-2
CASSLVSRTAANTGELFF
TGTGCCAGCAGCTTAGTGTCCAGGACAGCCGCGAACACCGGGGAGCTGTTTTTT
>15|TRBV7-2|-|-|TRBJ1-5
CASSLVGQSNQPQHF
TGTGCCAGCAGCTTAGTGGGGCAGAGCAATCAGCCCCAGCATTTT
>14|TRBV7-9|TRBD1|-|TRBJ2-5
CASSSTGGVETQYF
TGTGCCAGCAGCTCTACAGGGGGCGTAGAGACCCAGTACTTC
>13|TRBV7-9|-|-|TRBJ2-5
CASSLNLQETQYF
TGTGCCAGCAGCTTAAATCTGCAAGAGACCCAGTACTTC
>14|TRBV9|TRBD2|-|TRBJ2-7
CASTPGTIPYEQYF
TGTGCCAGCACCCCCGGGACTATACCCTACGAGCAGTACTTC
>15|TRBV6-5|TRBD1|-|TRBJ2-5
CASSLGQGERETQYF
TGTGCCAGCAGCCTTGGACAGGGGGAACGGGAGACCCAGTACTTC
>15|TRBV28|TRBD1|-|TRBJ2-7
CASSSPGTGARGQYF
TGTGCCAGCAGTTCTCCCGGGACAGGGGCTCGAGGGCAGTACTTC
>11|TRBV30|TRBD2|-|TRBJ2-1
CAGTSGSLSLF
TGTGCCGGGACTAGCGGGAGTTTAAGCCTCTTC
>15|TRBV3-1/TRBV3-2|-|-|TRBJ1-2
CASSPKLRAIYGYTF
TGTGCCAGCAGCCCCAAATTAAGGGCCATTTATGGCTACACCTTC
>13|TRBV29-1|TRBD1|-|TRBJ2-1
CSVRQGPGYEQFF
TGCAGCGTCCGACAGGGCCCCGGTTATGAGCAGTTCTTC
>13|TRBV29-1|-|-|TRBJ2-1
CSAEGDSTNEQFF
TGCAGCGCCGAGGGGGACTCCACCAATGAGCAGTTCTTC
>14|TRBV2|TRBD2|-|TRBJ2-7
CASILAGASYEQYF
TGTGCCAGCATACTAGCGGGGGCCTCCTACGAGCAGTACTTC
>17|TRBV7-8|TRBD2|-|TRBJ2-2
CASSSRFLAGGTGELFF
TGTGCCAGCAGCTCCCGTTTCCTAGCGGGCGGCACCGGGGAGCTGTTTTTT
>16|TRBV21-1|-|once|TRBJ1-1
CASSKGREGHDTEAFF
TGTGCCAGCAGCAAAGGCAGAGAGGGGCATGACACTGAAGCTTTCTTT
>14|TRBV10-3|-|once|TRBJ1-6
CAIRTGTPNSPLHF
TGTGCCATCAGAACCGGGACACCAAATTCACCCCTCCACTTT
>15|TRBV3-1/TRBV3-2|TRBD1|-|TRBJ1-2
CASSQDSGQLYGYTF
TGTGCCAGCAGCCAAGATTCGGGACAGCTATATGGCTACACCTTC
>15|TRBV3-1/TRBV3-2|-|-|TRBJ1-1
CASSLPPGGNTEAFF
TGTGCCAGCAGCCTCCCCCCGGGGGGGAACACTGAAGCTTTCTTT
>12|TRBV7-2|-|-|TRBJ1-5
CASSPSGGPQHF
TGTGCCAGCAGCCCGTCCGGTGGGCCCCAGCATTTT
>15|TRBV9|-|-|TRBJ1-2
CASSGYRTKNYGYTF
TGTGCCAGCAGCGGATACCGGACGAAGAACTATGGCTACACCTTC
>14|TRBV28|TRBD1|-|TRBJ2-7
CASTRTGGGYEQYF
TGTGCCAGCACTAGGACAGGGGGCGGCTACGAGCAGTACTTC
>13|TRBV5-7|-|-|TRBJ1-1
CASSKRGPTEAFF
TGTGCCAGCAGCAAGAGAGGGCCCACTGAAGCTTTCTTT
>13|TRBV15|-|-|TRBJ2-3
CATSRPGPDTQYF
TGTGCCACCAGCAGACCGGGGCCAGATACGCAGTATTTT
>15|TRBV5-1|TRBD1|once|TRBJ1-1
CASSVNRGSLTEAFF
TGCGCCAGCAGCGTTAACAGGGGGTCCCTCACTGAAGCTTTCTTT
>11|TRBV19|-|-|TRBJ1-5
CASSINQPQHF
TGTGCCAGTAGTATCAATCAGCCCCAGCATTTT
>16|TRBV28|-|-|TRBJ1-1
CASSFRGQSMNTEAFF
TGTGCCAGCAGTTTTAGAGGACAGAGCATGAACACTGAAGCTTTCTTT
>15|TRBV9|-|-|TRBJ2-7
CASSVEEGSPYEQYF
TGTGCCAGCAGCGTAGAGGAGGGTTCCCCCTACGAGCAGTACTTC